These 31 T cell receptor beta chains share one sample of origin, sequenced in a study of CD8 T cells in Susac syndrome. Reverse transcription of about 0.5 to 1 ug RNA was carried out with random hexamers. MiXCR, run by TCRdb on the immunoSEQ multiplex PCR reads, gives a single entry per CDR3 protein. The sample records roughly 120,000 distinct CDR3 sequences, roughly 93% being singletons. Material: CD8+ T cells from PBMCs. The origin of the receptors is a human donor with multiple sclerosis.

The V call is TRBV19, the J call TRBJ2-1; 9 nucleotides line up with TRBD2. The V gene's germline CDR1 is LNHDA and CDR2 SQIVND (reference sequence). The CDR3 runs to 18 residues. J lost 3 bases, V lost 6 bases, and 15 bases had no gene match. This CDR3 is CASSAASSGSGLYNEQFF. CDR3 coding DNA: TGTGCCAGTAGCGCCGCGAGTAGCGGGAGCGGACTCTACAATGAGCAGTTCTTC.

The chain is built from TRBV9 and TRBJ2-3; 7 nucleotides align to TRBD1. CDR1 is SGDLS, CDR2 YYNGEE, per germline. The CDR3 is made up of 17 amino acids. Trimming took 4 bases from V and 1 from J; bases not matched to a gene: 12. This CDR3 is CASSPPEYRGGTDTQYF. The CDR3, as DNA: TGTGCCAGCAGCCCACCGGAGTACAGGGGTGGCACAGATACGCAGTATTTT.

This chain connects TRBV27 to TRBJ2-1, with D perhaps TRBD1 or TRBD2 (5 bases each). This CDR3 has 16 residues. Germline V lookup: CDR1 MNHEY, CDR2 SMNVEV (reference sequence). Trimming left V 3 bases short and J 0 bases short, with 12 bases between. In DNA, the CDR3 is TGTGCCAGCAGTTTGTCGGGGCCTCGCTCCTACAATGAGCAGTTCTTC. This sequence encodes CASSLSGPRSYNEQFF.

The chain couples TRBV9 to TRBJ1-4; 9 bases line up with TRBD1. Germline V CDR1 and CDR2: SGDLS, YYNGEE. The V gene end was trimmed by 4 bases and the J gene end by 7 bases; junction bases not matched to a gene: 11. The CDR3 contains 16 residues. In DNA, the CDR3 is TGTGCCAGCAGCTACCCGAACGACAGGGGGGGTGAAAAACTGTTTTTT. This sequence encodes CASSYPNDRGGEKLFF.

The rearrangement links TRBV27 to TRBJ2-1; D is unresolved. Trimming pared 3 bases from V and 0 bases from J, leaving 9 bases between. This CDR3 has 15 amino acids. Germline V gives CDR1 MNHEY, CDR2 SMNVEV (reference sequence). The CDR3 DNA reads as TGTGCCAGCAGTTTTTACTACGACTCCTACAATGAGCAGTTCTTC. It yields the protein CASSFYYDSYNEQFF.

The rearrangement uses TRBV11-2 and TRBJ1-1, with 12 bases matching TRBD1. The junction had 18 bases not matched to a gene; V was cut back by 5 bases and J by 5 bases. The CDR3 is made up of 19 amino acids. Germline CDR1 and CDR2: SGHAT and FQNNGV. CDR3 sequence: CASSRMWGGTGGAETEAFF. CDR3 bases: TGTGCCAGCAGCCGAATGTGGGGGGGGACAGGGGGCGCCGAAACTGAAGCTTTCTTT.

The CDR3 nucleotides are TGTGCCAACCGGGACGGACACTCCTACAATGAGCAGTTCTTC. The encoded protein is CANRDGHSYNEQFF. The chain combines TRBV2 with TRBJ2-1; either TRBD1 or TRBD2 may fit D (5 bases each). Germline CDR1 reads SNHLY; CDR2 reads FYNNEI. The CDR3 is 14 amino acids. Trimming shortened V by 10 bases and J by 0 bases, and 13 bases separated the two germline ends. The whole variable domain, remainder taken from reference TRBV2 and TRBJ2-1, is EPEVTQTPSHQVTQMGQEVILRCVPISNHLYFYWYRQILGQKVEFLVSFYNNEISEKSEIFDDQFSVERPDGSNFTLKIRSTKLEDSAMYFCANRDGHSYNEQFFGPGTRLTVL.

The chain combines TRBV20-1 with TRBJ2-1; TRBD2 matches 9 bases. The CDR3 length is 16 residues. The trim removed 0 bases at V and 3 bases at J, leaving 6 bases unmatched. Germline CDR1 and CDR2: DFQATT and SNEGSKA (reference sequence). The CDR3 sequence: CSARDRRREGYNEQFF. As DNA, the CDR3 is TGCAGTGCTAGAGATAGGCGGCGGGAGGGCTACAATGAGCAGTTCTTC.

This rearrangement joins TRBV29-1 to TRBJ1-1, with D tentatively TRBD1 (5 bases). Germline lookup yields CDR1 SQVTM and CDR2 ANQGSEA. V was shortened by 4 bases and J by 4 bases, with 16 bases between the two germline ends. CDR3 length: 14 amino acids. CDR3 protein: CSVVGSKGRTEAFF. Written as DNA, the CDR3 is TGCAGCGTTGTCGGGTCGAAGGGGCGCACTGAAGCTTTCTTT. Full variable domain (rest looked up from reference TRBV29-1 and TRBJ1-1): SAVISQKPSRDICQRGTSLTIQCQVDSQVTMMFWYRQQPGQSLTLIATANQGSEATYESGFVIDKFPISRPNLTFSTLTVSNMSPEDSSIYLCSVVGSKGRTEAFFGQGTRLTVV.

DNA of the CDR3: TGTGCCTGGAGCGATGGGAGAGTGGGTACTGAAGCTTTCTTT. This translates into CAWSDGRVGTEAFF. V and J are TRBV30 and TRBJ1-1; unclear D gene. V was clipped by 3 bases and J by 5 bases, with 16 bases between them. The length of the CDR3 is 14 residues. Germline values: CDR1 GTSNPN, CDR2 SVGIG (reference sequence). The full variable domain, its missing parts supplied by reference TRBV30 and TRBJ1-1, is SQTIHQWPATLVQPVGSPLSLECTVEGTSNPNLYWYRQAAGRGLQLLFYSVGIGQISSEVPQNLSASRPQDRQFILSSKKLLLSDSGFYLCAWSDGRVGTEAFFGQGTRLTVV.

This chain joins TRBV3-1 and TRBJ2-1; 10 bases align to TRBD2. CDR1 and CDR2 from the germline V gene are LGHDT and YNNKEL (reference sequence). Trimming took 0 bases from V and 5 from J; bases not matched to a gene: 7. The CDR3 sequence is 17 residues long. DNA of the CDR3: TGTGCCAGCAGCCAAGATCGAACTAGCGGGACCGACAATGAGCAGTTCTTC. Its translation: CASSQDRTSGTDNEQFF.

The chain links TRBV6-4 to TRBJ2-7, with D uncertain. V shed 10 bases and J shed 2 bases, with 12 bases lying between them. Germline CDR1 reads MRHNA; CDR2 reads SNTAGT. This CDR3 region has 12 residues. The CDR3 reads CATPPATYEQYV. The CDR3 DNA sequence: TGTGCCACCCCCCCGGCAACCTACGAGCAGTACGTC.

The rearrangement joins TRBV5-4 to TRBJ1-2, with TRBD1 identical over 9 bases. The CDR3 has 14 amino acids. The germline V gene has CDR1 SGHNT and CDR2 YYREEE (reference sequence). With 4 bases clipped from V and 6 bases from J, the junction kept 7 bases outside the gene matches. In DNA form, the CDR3 reads TGTGCCAGCAGCCGGACAGGGGAAGAGAATGGCTACACCTTC. Translated, it gives CASSRTGEENGYTF.

The V and J genes are TRBV20-1 and TRBJ2-7; 7 nucleotides match TRBD1. Per the germline V gene, CDR1 is DFQATT and CDR2 is SNEGSKA (reference sequence). The CDR3 has 12 amino acids. V trimming: 7 bases; J trimming: 3 bases; junction bases outside the gene matches: 6. The CDR3 DNA follows: TGCAGTGAGGACAGGAACATCTACGAGCAGTACTTC. Translating it yields CSEDRNIYEQYF.

V gene TRBV9 combines with J gene TRBJ2-7, with D perhaps matching TRBD1 or TRBD2 (5 bases each). The V end was cut by 2 bases, the J end by 1 base, with 16 bases between. Looked up from germline, CDR1 is SGDLS and CDR2 is YYNGEE. CDR3 length: 16 residues. The CDR3 DNA reads as TGTGCCAGCAGCGTGCACCGGGACGGGAAATCCTACGAGCAGTACTTC. Residues: CASSVHRDGKSYEQYF.

The CDR3 here is CASSPSRLSQETQYF. CDR3 nucleotide sequence: TGTGCCAGCAGCCCCAGCCGACTATCTCAAGAGACCCAGTACTTC. This chain links TRBV7-6 with TRBJ2-5; D might be TRBD2 (5 bases). This CDR3 is built from 15 residues. CDR1 SGHVS and CDR2 FNYEAQ come from the germline V gene. V was cut by 5 bases and J by 2 bases, with 15 bases left in between.

This chain connects TRBV5-6 to TRBJ2-2; perhaps TRBD2 as D (5 bases). Germline lookup yields CDR1 SGHDT and CDR2 YYEEEE. The CDR3 length is 16 residues. Trimming stripped 1 base from V and 2 bases from J, with 12 bases between. CDR3 coding DNA: TGTGCCAGCAGCTTGACCACGGACTTCAACACCGGGGAGCTGTTTTTT. Translation gives CASSLTTDFNTGELFF.

The chain employs TRBV9 and TRBJ2-1; tentatively, D is TRBD1 (6 bases). Germline V gene data show CDR1 as SGDLS and CDR2 as YYNGEE. The CDR3 loop spans 16 amino acids. With 0 bases removed from V and 0 bases from J, the gap between germline ends came to 10 bases. CDR3 region: CASSVEGESSYNEQFF. For the CDR3, the DNA is TGTGCCAGCAGCGTAGAGGGGGAGAGCTCCTACAATGAGCAGTTCTTC.

This sequence joins TRBV7-8 and TRBJ1-5; possible D gene TRBD1, 6 bases. The length of the CDR3 is 18 residues. Germline CDR1 SGHVS, CDR2 FQNEAQ. The V gene lost 4 bases and the J gene lost 4 bases, with 23 bases spanning the gap. The CDR3 loop reads CASSSDGTNRVWNQPQHF. The CDR3, as DNA: TGTGCCAGCAGCTCGGACGGGACAAACAGGGTCTGGAATCAGCCCCAGCATTTT. The whole variable domain, remainder taken from reference TRBV7-8 and TRBJ1-5, is GAGVSQSPRYKVAKRGQDVALRCDPISGHVSLFWYQQALGQGPEFLTYFQNEAQLDKSGLPSDRFFAERPEGSVSTLKIQRTQQEDSAVYLCASSSDGTNRVWNQPQHFGDGTRLSIL.

The chain carries TRBV12-3 or TRBV12-4 and TRBJ2-5, with 7 bases aligning to TRBD2. With 5 bases clipped from V and 2 bases from J, the junction kept 8 bases outside the gene matches. This CDR3 contains 15 residues. The CDR3 nucleotides read TGTGCCAGCAGTCTTGGGGAGGGATGGCAAGAGACCCAGTACTTC. As protein: CASSLGEGWQETQYF.

V is TRBV30 and J is TRBJ2-1, with 11 bases that match TRBD2. Looked up from germline, CDR1 is GTSNPN and CDR2 is SVGIG (reference sequence). The CDR3 has 13 amino acids. The junction had 5 bases not matched to a gene; V was cut back by 3 bases and J by 10 bases. Written as DNA, the CDR3 is TGTGCCTGGAGGCCTAGCGGGGGGATAGAGCAGTTCTTC. It yields the protein CAWRPSGGIEQFF.

The chain employs TRBV19 and TRBJ1-2; 7 positions match TRBD1. The CDR3 runs to 15 residues. Germline V gene data show CDR1 as LNHDA and CDR2 as SQIVND (reference sequence). The trim removed 6 bases at V and 3 bases at J, leaving 10 bases unmatched. The CDR3 coding sequence is TGTGCCAGTAGGAGGGACAGCTACCCGCACTATGGCTACACCTTC. Its translation is CASRRDSYPHYGYTF.

The rearrangement links TRBV2 to TRBJ2-3; D uncertain. The CDR3 spans 14 residues. V lost 6 bases and J 4 bases, leaving 14 bases between the germline ends. The germline CDR1 and CDR2 sequences are SNHLY and FYNNEI. DNA for the CDR3: TGTGCCAGCAGGTATATAGGGAACGCAGATACGCAGTATTTT. Translating it yields CASRYIGNADTQYF.

The rearrangement links TRBV10-3 to TRBJ2-7; D perhaps matches TRBD1 (6 bases). V lost 3 bases and J 3 bases, leaving 12 bases between the germline ends. Germline-derived CDR1 and CDR2 are ENHRY and SYGVKD. CDR3 length: 14 amino acids. The CDR3 coding sequence is TGTGCCATCAGTGACGGACAGCCCAACTACGAGCAGTACGTC. It encodes CAISDGQPNYEQYV.

The rearrangement joins TRBV2 to TRBJ2-7, with TRBD1 matching 7 bases. Losses at the gene ends were 0 bases for V and 4 bases for J; bases not matched to a gene: 0. The CDR3 contains 13 residues. The germline gives CDR1 SNHLY, CDR2 FYNNEI. CDR3 residues: CASSEADRYEQYV. In nucleotides, the CDR3 is TGTGCCAGCAGTGAAGCGGACAGGTACGAGCAGTACGTC.

The DNA of the CDR3 is TGTGCCAGCAGCCAAGATAGGAGGGGACCCGCCCATAATTCACCCCTCCACTTT. This encodes CASSQDRRGPAHNSPLHF. This chain links TRBV3-1 with TRBJ1-6, with a tentative D call TRBD1 (5 bases). The V and J ends lost 0 bases and 5 bases respectively, with 17 bases between them. Germline loops: CDR1 LGHDT, CDR2 YNNKEL (reference sequence). This CDR3 is 18 amino acids long.

The chain employs TRBV7-9 and TRBJ2-1; TRBD1 matches at 8 bases. This CDR3 region has 8 residues. J lost 15 bases, V lost 8 bases, and 0 bases had no gene match. CDR1 is SEHNR, CDR2 FQNEAQ, per germline (reference sequence). The CDR3 here is CASGQGFF. CDR3 bases: TGTGCCAGCGGACAGGGGTTCTTC.

The rearrangement joins TRBV7-9 to TRBJ2-6; 10 nucleotides align to TRBD1. The V gene's germline CDR1 is SEHNR and CDR2 FQNEAQ (reference sequence). CDR3 length: 17 amino acids. Trimming at V came to 6 bases and at J to 0 bases, leaving 5 bases not matched to a gene. The CDR3 DNA reads TGTGCCAGCAGTTGGACAGGGGGGCCCTCTGGGGCCAACGTCCTGACTTTC. Amino acids: CASSWTGGPSGANVLTF.

The chain uses TRBV5-1 and TRBJ2-5; tentatively, D is TRBD2 (6 bases). The germline V gene has CDR1 SGHRS and CDR2 YFSETQ. V lost 2 bases and J lost 0, with 8 bases in between. The CDR3 spans 14 residues. The CDR3 DNA is TGCGCCAGCAGCTTTAGCGGTTACCAAGAGACCCAGTACTTC. Translated, it gives CASSFSGYQETQYF.

CDR3 sequence reads: CASRSLKRPTQYF. As DNA, the CDR3 is TGTGCCAGCAGATCCCTTAAGAGGCCCACGCAGTATTTT. The chain employs TRBV12-3 or TRBV12-4 and TRBJ2-3; D unresolved. Deletions cut 6 bases from V and 9 bases from J, with 16 bases between. The CDR3 runs to 13 residues.

This chain connects TRBV2 to TRBJ1-1; D might be TRBD1 (6 bases). Germline V gene data show CDR1 as SNHLY and CDR2 as FYNNEI. The CDR3 has 18 residues. Trimming pared 5 bases from V and 1 base from J, leaving 23 bases between. The CDR3: CASSFNWNRDISNTEAFF. CDR3 DNA sequence: TGTGCCAGCAGTTTCAACTGGAACAGGGACATATCGAACACTGAAGCTTTCTTT.